The entry below describes one T cell receptor (beta chain). Clones were sequenced by immunoSEQ multiplex PCR, and TCRdb holds only the in-frame ones, with some missing. The sample has around 200,000 clones, 91% seen once. This specimen comes from a study of control samples from healthy donors and cancer patients. The CDR3 has 15 residues. CDR1 and CDR2 from the germline V gene are MGHRA and YSYEKL. With V trimmed by 1 base and J by 6 bases, 6 bases remained unmatched. The sequence derives from a young woman in good health. What was sequenced was blood. The rearrangement links TRBV4-1 to TRBJ2-3, with TRBD1 matching 8 bases. CDR3 residues: CASSQVGQGADTQYF. For the CDR3, the DNA is TGCGCCAGCAGCCAAGTGGGGCAGGGGGCGGATACGCAGTATTTT.